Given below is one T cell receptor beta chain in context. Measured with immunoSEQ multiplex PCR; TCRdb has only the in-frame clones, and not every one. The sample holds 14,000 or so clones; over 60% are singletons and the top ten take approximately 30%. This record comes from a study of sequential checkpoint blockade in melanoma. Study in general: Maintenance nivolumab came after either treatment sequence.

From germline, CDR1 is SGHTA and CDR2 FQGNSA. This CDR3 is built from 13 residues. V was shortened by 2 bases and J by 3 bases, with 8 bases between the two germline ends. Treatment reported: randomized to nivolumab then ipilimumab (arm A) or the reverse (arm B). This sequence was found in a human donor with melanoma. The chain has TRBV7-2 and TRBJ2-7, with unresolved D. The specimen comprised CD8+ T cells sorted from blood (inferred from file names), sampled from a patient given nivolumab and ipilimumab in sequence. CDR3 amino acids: CASSLSLSYEQYF. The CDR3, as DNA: TGTGCCAGCAGCTTAAGTCTTAGCTACGAGCAGTACTTC.